The source of this T cell receptor beta chain is a study of immune heterogeneity within non-small cell lung tumors. This clonotype was observed a handful of times. Its specificity is unknown. Trimming pared 0 bases from V and 4 bases from J, leaving 16 bases between. Germline values: CDR1 WSHSY, CDR2 SAAADI. The length of the CDR3 is 17 residues. Overall study results and limits: Identical dominant CDR3 beta clonotypes recurred among a patient's tumor sites, alongside site-unique high-frequency clones. Significant yet moderate, the positive correlation between local T-cell clonality and local tumor mutational burden reached an R of around 0.34. Most high-frequency T-cell receptor beta clonotypes were specific to a single patient.

In a multiplex PCR, 32 V and 13 J primers amplified TCR beta CDR3. TCRdb used MiXCR to reprocess the multiplex PCR reads, holding one entry per CDR3 protein. The sample lists more than 9,000 distinct CDR3 sequences, 30% to 35% occurring once. Bulk tumor genomic DNA, 500 to 750 ng per sample, was used as template. Biopsy collection occurred during surgery, with several far-apart biopsies per primary tumor. These patients got curative surgery after being newly diagnosed with untreated non-small cell lung cancer. Sample donors consisted of newly diagnosed non-small cell lung cancer patients who were undergoing surgery with curative intent.

The sequence came from a man in his fifties or sixties with non-small cell lung cancer. Material for sequencing was lung tumor tissue. The V and J genes are TRBV10-2 and TRBJ1-5, with a tentative D call TRBD1 (6 bases). CDR3 DNA sequence: TGCGCCAGCAGTGAGTCTATGGCAGGGGTGGTTAATCAGCCCCAGCATTTT. Protein product: CASSESMAGVVNQPQHF.